What follows are 14 T cell receptor beta chains derived from one specimen sequenced in a study of T cells after yellow fever vaccination. TCRdb fed the 5' RACE reads into MiXCR, producing one record per CDR3 protein. Here the sample spans 350,000 to 550,000 distinct CDR3 sequences, about 19% being singletons. Here the sequenced sample was PBMCs, taken before the yellow fever booster vaccination. The source of these receptors is a man aged 18 to 30 who received the YFV17D yellow fever vaccine.

This clonotype was counted only a few times. The chain uses TRBV23-1 and TRBJ2-7, with a weak D call TRBD1 (6 bases). TRBV23-1 is known as an ORF, though its function is uncertain. CDR3 length equals 14 residues. V lost 4 bases and J 2 bases, leaving 12 bases between the germline ends. Here the CDR3 reads CASSPPGHPYEQYV. The CDR3 coding sequence is TGCGCCAGCAGTCCCCCGGGACATCCCTACGAGCAGTACGTC.

The gene calls are TRBV6-6 and TRBJ2-5; D gene unclear. With 4 bases removed from V and 3 bases from J, the gap between germline ends came to 12 bases. Germline CDR1 is MNHNY and CDR2 is SVGAGI (reference sequence). This CDR3 region has 14 residues. The CDR3, as DNA: TGTGCCAGCAGTTTGAGGACGATCAAAGAGACCCAGTACTTC. Encoded protein: CASSLRTIKETQYF.

This clonotype has more than one count but fewer than ten. J is TRBJ2-5 and V is TRBV6-1, with 9 bases identical to TRBD2. Germline CDR1 MNHNS, CDR2 SASEGT. Germline trimming cut 2 bases from V and 7 bases from J; bases unmatched to any gene: 8. The CDR3 totals 15 residues. CDR3 sequence reads: CASSEIGRGGWTQYF. The CDR3 coding sequence is TGTGCCAGCAGTGAAATTGGGCGGGGGGGCTGGACCCAGTACTTC.

The rearrangement links TRBV5-6 to TRBJ1-2, with D maybe TRBD1 (5 bases). The CDR3 loop spans 17 amino acids. Trimming left V 1 base short and J 0 bases short, with 16 bases between. The germline gives CDR1 SGHDT, CDR2 YYEEEE. The CDR3 sequence: CASSLRGLIPANYGYTF. CDR3 DNA: TGTGCCAGCAGCTTGAGGGGACTGATACCAGCTAACTATGGCTACACCTTC.

Worth noting for this clonotype: One end of the junction varies from germline; a read error may be responsible. The chain uses TRBV4-3 and TRBJ2-3; D gene uncertain. Germline CDR1 LGHNA, CDR2 YSLEER. The CDR3 has 16 residues. In nucleotides, the CDR3 is TGCGCCAGCAGCCAAGATAGATTTTCGGATATGGATACACAGTATTTT. Protein: CASSQDRFSDMDTQYF.

The chain links TRBV5-8 to TRBJ2-1; no reliable D call. CDR3 length equals 13 residues. Per the germline V gene, CDR1 is SGHTS and CDR2 is YDEGEE. Trimming took off 0 bases at V and 9 bases at J, with 10 bases between the two ends. The CDR3 region has the DNA TGTGCCAGCAGCTTGGTCTACGCGGCTGAGCAGTTCTTC. Translation gives CASSLVYAAEQFF.

V is TRBV4-2 and J is TRBJ2-1, with 12 bases fitting TRBD1. The CDR3 is 16 residues long. Germline V gene sequence: CDR1 LGHNA, CDR2 YNFKEQ. J was trimmed by 7 bases and V by 3 bases; bases with no gene match: 7. CDR3: CASSQSRDRGRNEQFF. The CDR3 DNA reads as TGTGCCAGCAGCCAGTCTCGGGACAGGGGGCGTAATGAGCAGTTCTTC.

This clonotype came up many times. This chain uses TRBV12-3 or TRBV12-4 with TRBJ1-5; weak D call: TRBD1 (5 bases). Trimming took 8 bases from V and 3 from J, leaving 29 bases between them. This CDR3 is 19 amino acids long. The chain's CDR3 is CASSLSATGSGGINQPQHF. Here the CDR3 DNA reads TGTGCCAGCTCCCTGTCCGCCACGGGTTCGGGGGGGATCAATCAGCCCCAGCATTTT.

This sequence joins TRBV29-1 and TRBJ1-3; the D is unclear. Germline CDR1 and CDR2: SQVTM and ANQGSEA. This CDR3 region has 15 residues. Trimming shortened V by 6 bases and J by 1 base, and 16 bases separated the two germline ends. DNA of the CDR3: TGCAGCGTGGCCTTTTTGGGGAAATCTGGAAACACCATATATTTT. Protein sequence: CSVAFLGKSGNTIYF.

This clonotype was recorded a few times. The rearrangement links TRBV20-1 to TRBJ2-1; 9 bases match TRBD2. The CDR3 extends over 15 amino acids. V shed 2 bases, J shed 6 bases, and the junction held 8 bases outside the gene matches. Germline CDR1 and CDR2: DFQATT and SNEGSKA (reference sequence). Here the CDR3 DNA reads TGCAGTGCTAGATGGCGAGCGGGGGGCCCCAATGAGCAGTTCTTC. It yields the protein CSARWRAGGPNEQFF.

The chain combines TRBV7-6 with TRBJ1-2, with 9 bases matching TRBD1. The germline CDR1 and CDR2 sequences are SGHVS and FNYEAQ. The CDR3 contains 14 residues. Losses at the gene ends were 5 bases for V and 3 bases for J; bases not matched to a gene: 4. The CDR3, as DNA: TGTGCCAGCAGCCCTGGGGACAGGGACTATGGCTACACCTTC. Protein product: CASSPGDRDYGYTF.

This clonotype has only a few counts. The chain couples TRBV28 to TRBJ1-1; D is perhaps TRBD1 (6 bases). CDR3 size: 14 residues. CDR1 is MDHEN and CDR2 is SYDVKM in the germline V gene. Between the trimmed V and J ends, which lost 6 bases and 1 base, there was a span of 12 bases. CDR3 sequence reads: CASRIGGPNTEAFF. DNA of the CDR3: TGTGCCAGCAGAATTGGGGGGCCGAACACTGAAGCTTTCTTT.

The chain couples TRBV7-9 to TRBJ1-1; perhaps TRBD1 as D (5 bases). The CDR3 runs 14 residues. Deletions cut 3 bases from V and 2 bases from J, with 10 bases between. CDR1 is SEHNR and CDR2 is FQNEAQ in the germline V gene (reference sequence). CDR3: CASSLTETNTEAFF. The CDR3 nucleotides are TGTGCCAGCAGCTTGACAGAGACAAACACTGAAGCTTTCTTT.

In this sample, this clonotype turned up a few times. V is TRBV12-3 or TRBV12-4 and J is TRBJ2-2, with TRBD2 as a possible D gene (7 bases). Trimming cost V 8 bases and J 2 bases, with 15 bases left between them. The CDR3 sequence is 15 residues long. The CDR3, as DNA: TGTGCCAGCCCGGGGGGCGGATATAACACCGGGGAGCTGTTTTTT. This sequence encodes CASPGGGYNTGELFF.